The following is a TCR beta chain sequence with its context. The antigen remains unidentified. This specimen belongs to a study of shared clonotypes between healthy human individuals. Study details: For every donor, three CD4 naive, three CD4 memory, two CD8 naive and one CD8 memory plates were used. Study observations and caveats: Sharing across a handful of donors was seen in roughly 5% of naive CD4 clonotypes.

The CDR3 consists of 14 residues. V shed 3 bases and J shed 2 bases, with 10 bases lying between them. Germline CDR1 is LNHDA and CDR2 is SQIVND (reference sequence). Deep was the level at which the assay was run. Data came from immunoSEQ multiplex PCR; TCRdb stores just in-frame clones and leaves some out. The repertoire holds approximately 600,000 clones, with around 96% as singletons. Naivety among CD8 cells was defined by CD45RO negativity and positive CCR7 selection, thereby excluding terminally differentiated effector memory CD45RA+ cells. V and J are TRBV19 and TRBJ1-1; D not resolved. The source is a woman aged 25 to 39 in good health. The sequenced sample consisted of naive CD8+ T cells sorted from blood. This chain's CDR3 is CASSILLPNTEAFF. As DNA, the CDR3 is TGTGCCAGTAGTATCCTTCTTCCAAACACTGAAGCTTTCTTT.